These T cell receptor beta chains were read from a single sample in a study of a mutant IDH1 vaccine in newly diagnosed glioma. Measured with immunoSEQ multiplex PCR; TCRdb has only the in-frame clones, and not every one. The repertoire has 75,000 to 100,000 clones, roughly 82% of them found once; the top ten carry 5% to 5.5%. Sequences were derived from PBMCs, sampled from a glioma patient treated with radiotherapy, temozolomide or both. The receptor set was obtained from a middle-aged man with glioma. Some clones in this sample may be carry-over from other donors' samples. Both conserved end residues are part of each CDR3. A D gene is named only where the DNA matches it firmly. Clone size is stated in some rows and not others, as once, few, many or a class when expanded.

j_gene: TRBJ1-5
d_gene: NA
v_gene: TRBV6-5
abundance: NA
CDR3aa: CASSYSGMDQPQHF
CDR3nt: TGTGCCAGCAGTTACTCCGGGATGGATCAGCCCCAGCATTTT

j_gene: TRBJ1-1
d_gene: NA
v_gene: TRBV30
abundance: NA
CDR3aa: CARKRGDTEAFF
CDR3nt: TGTGCCCGTAAGAGGGGGGACACTGAAGCTTTCTTT

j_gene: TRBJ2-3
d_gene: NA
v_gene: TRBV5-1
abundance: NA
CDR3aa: CASSLGQMGTDTQYF
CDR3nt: TGCGCCAGCAGCTTGGGACAGATGGGCACAGATACGCAGTATTTT

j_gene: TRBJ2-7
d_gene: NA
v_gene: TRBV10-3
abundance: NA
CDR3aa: CAISDTYEQYF
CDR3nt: TGTGCCATCAGTGATACCTACGAGCAGTACTTC

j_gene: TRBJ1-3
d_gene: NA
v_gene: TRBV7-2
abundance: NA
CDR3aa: CASSSGPSGNTIYF
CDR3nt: TGTGCCAGCAGCTCAGGGCCCTCTGGAAACACCATATATTTT

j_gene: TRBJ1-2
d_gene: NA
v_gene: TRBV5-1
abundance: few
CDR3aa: CASSLGGYGYTF
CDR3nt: TGCGCCAGCAGCTTGGGGGGCTATGGCTACACCTTC

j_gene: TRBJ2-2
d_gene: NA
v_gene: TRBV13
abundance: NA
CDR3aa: CASSLRPPGQGGELFF
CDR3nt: TGTGCCAGCAGCCTCCGCCCCCCCGGGCAGGGCGGGGAGCTGTTTTTT

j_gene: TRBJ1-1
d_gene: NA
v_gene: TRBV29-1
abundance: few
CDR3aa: CSARVQENTEAFF
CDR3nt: TGCAGCGCCCGGGTACAGGAGAACACTGAAGCTTTCTTT

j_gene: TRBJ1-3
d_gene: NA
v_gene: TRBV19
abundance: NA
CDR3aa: CASSIAGRISGNTIYF
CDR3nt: TGTGCCAGTAGTATAGCAGGACGCATCTCTGGAAACACCATATATTTT

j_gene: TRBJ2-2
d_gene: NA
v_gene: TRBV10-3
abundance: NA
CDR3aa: CAISVAATKNTGELFF
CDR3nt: TGTGCCATCAGTGTAGCAGCTACCAAGAACACCGGGGAGCTGTTTTTT